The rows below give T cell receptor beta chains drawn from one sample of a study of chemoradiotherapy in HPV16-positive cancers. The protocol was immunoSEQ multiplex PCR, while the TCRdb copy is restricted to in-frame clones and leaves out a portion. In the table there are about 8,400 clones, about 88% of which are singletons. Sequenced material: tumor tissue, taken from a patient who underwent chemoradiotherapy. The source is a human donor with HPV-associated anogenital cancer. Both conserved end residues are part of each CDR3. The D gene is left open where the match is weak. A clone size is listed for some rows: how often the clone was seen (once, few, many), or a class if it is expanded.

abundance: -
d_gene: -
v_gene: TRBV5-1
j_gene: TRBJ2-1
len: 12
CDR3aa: CASNLADNEQFF
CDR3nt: TGCGCCAGCAACCTCGCCGACAATGAGCAGTTCTTC

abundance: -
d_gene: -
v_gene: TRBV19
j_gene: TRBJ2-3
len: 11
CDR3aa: CASSIGDTQYF
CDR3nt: TGTGCCAGTAGTATTGGCGATACGCAGTATTTT

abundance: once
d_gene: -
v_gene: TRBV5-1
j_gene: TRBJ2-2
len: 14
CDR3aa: CASSLGSNTGELFF
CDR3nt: TGCGCCAGCAGCTTGGGGTCCAACACCGGGGAGCTGTTTTTT

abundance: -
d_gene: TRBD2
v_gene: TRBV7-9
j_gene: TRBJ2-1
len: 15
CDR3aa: CASSLVVSGVNEQFF
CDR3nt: TGTGCCAGCAGCTTAGTCGTTAGCGGGGTCAATGAGCAGTTCTTC

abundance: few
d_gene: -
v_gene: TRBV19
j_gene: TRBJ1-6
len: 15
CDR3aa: CASSIDPGSGSPLHF
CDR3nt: TGTGCCAGTAGTATAGATCCAGGGTCGGGATCACCCCTCCACTTT

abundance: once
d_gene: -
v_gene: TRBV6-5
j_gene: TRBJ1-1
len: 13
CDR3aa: CASSPRGYAEAFF
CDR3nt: TGTGCCAGCAGTCCCAGAGGGTACGCTGAAGCTTTCTTT

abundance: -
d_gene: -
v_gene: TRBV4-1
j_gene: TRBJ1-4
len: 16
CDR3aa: CASSQDRAAFNEKLFF
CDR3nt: TGCGCCAGCAGCCAAGATCGGGCAGCTTTTAATGAAAAACTGTTTTTT

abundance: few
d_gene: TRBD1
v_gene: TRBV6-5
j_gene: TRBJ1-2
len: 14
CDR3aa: CASSYRQGAYGYTF
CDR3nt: TGTGCCAGCAGTTATAGACAGGGGGCCTATGGCTACACCTTC

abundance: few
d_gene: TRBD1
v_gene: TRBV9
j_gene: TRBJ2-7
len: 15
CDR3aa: CASSVETGSSYEQYF
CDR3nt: TGTGCCAGCAGCGTAGAGACAGGGAGCTCCTACGAGCAGTACTTC

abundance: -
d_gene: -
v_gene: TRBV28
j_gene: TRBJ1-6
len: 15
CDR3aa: CASSFVRGANSPLHF
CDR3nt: TGTGCCAGCAGTTTTGTGAGGGGCGCCAATTCACCCCTCCACTTT

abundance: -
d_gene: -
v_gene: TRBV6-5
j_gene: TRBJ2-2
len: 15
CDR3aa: CASSYGGTVTGELFF
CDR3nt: TGTGCCAGCAGTTACGGGGGGACGGTCACCGGGGAGCTGTTTTTT

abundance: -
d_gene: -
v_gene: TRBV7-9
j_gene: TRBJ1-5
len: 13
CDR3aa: CASSLASNQPQHF
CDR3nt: TGTGCCAGCAGCTTAGCCAGTAACCAGCCCCAGCATTTT

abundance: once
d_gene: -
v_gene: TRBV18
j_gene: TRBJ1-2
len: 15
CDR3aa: CASSPSIDTNYGYTF
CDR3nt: TGTGCCAGCTCACCATCAATAGACACTAACTATGGCTACACCTTC

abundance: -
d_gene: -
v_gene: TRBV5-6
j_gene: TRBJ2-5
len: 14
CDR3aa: CASSFRDPGETQYF
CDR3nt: TGTGCCAGCAGCTTCCGGGACCCTGGGGAGACCCAGTACTTC

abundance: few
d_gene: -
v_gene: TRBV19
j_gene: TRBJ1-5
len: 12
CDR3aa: CASSNYNQPQHF
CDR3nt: TGTGCCAGTAGTAACTATAATCAGCCCCAGCATTTT

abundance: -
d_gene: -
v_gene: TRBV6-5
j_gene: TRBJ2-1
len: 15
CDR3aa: CASSVGTPQYNEQFF
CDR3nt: TGTGCCAGCAGCGTCGGGACTCCCCAATACAATGAGCAGTTCTTC

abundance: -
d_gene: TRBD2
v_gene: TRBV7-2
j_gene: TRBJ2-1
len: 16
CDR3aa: CASSRLSGRTRNEQFF
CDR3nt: TGTGCCAGCAGCCGACTGAGCGGGAGGACCCGCAATGAGCAGTTCTTC

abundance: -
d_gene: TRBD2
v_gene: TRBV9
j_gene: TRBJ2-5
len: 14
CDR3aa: CASSTGLEIRGQYF
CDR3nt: TGTGCCAGCAGCACCGGACTAGAGATTAGGGGCCAGTACTTC

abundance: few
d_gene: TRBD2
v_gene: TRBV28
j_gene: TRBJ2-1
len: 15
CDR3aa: CASSPTAGGHNEQFF
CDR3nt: TGTGCCAGCAGTCCCACAGCGGGGGGGCACAATGAGCAGTTCTTC

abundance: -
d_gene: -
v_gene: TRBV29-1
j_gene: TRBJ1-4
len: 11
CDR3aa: CSVESGEKLFF
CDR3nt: TGCAGCGTTGAAAGTGGGGAAAAACTGTTTTTT

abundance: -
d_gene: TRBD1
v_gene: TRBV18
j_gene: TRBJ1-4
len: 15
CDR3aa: CASSPTGTGALSLFF
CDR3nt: TGTGCCAGCTCACCGACCGGGACAGGGGCCCTCTCGCTGTTTTTT

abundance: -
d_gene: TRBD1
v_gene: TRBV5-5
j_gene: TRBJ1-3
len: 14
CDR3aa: CASSLTGGGNTIYF
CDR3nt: TGTGCCAGCAGCTTAACAGGGGGTGGAAACACCATATATTTT

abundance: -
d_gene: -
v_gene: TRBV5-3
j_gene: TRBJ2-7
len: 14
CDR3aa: CARSSGHRTYEQYF
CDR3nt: TGTGCCAGAAGCTCGGGACACCGCACCTACGAGCAGTACTTC

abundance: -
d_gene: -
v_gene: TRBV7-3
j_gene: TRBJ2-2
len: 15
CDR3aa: CASRRTDKNTGELFF
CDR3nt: TGTGCCAGCAGGAGGACCGATAAGAACACCGGGGAGCTGTTTTTT

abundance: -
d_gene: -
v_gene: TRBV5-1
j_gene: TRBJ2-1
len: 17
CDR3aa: CASSLFPGPYSYNEQFF
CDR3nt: TGCGCCAGCAGCTTGTTCCCGGGACCTTATTCCTACAATGAGCAGTTCTTC

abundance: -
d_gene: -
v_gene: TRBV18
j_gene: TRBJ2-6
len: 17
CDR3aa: CASSASAGFSGANVLTF
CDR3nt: TGTGCCAGCTCTGCGAGTGCGGGGTTTTCTGGGGCCAACGTCCTGACTTTC

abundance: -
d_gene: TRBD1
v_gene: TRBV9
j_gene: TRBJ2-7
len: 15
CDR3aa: CASSLRDRPVYEQYF
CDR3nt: TGTGCCAGCAGCCTCCGGGACAGGCCCGTCTACGAGCAGTACTTC

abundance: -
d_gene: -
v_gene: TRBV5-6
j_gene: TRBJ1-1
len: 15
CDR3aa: CASSLGLGQNTEAFF
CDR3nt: TGTGCCAGCAGCTTGGGTTTGGGCCAGAACACTGAAGCTTTCTTT

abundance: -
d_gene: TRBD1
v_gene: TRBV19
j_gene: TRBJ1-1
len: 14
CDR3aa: CASSTQTGGTEAFF
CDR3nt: TGTGCCAGTAGTACCCAGACAGGGGGCACTGAAGCTTTCTTT